The 25 T cell receptor beta chains presented below share a single source sample, sequenced in a study of immune evolution from preneoplasia to lung adenocarcinoma. Profiling relied on immunoSEQ multiplex PCR, and the TCRdb table lists in-frame clones only, not all of them. The sample has 20,000 to 25,000 clones, 60% to 80% seen once. Sequencing was done on a sample of FFPE invasive lung adenocarcinoma tissue. These receptors were taken from a person between 55 and 70 years old with lung adenocarcinoma.

The chain joins TRBV30 to TRBJ1-4; 7 bases agree with TRBD1. CDR3 length: 13 amino acids. V shed 2 bases, J shed 10 bases, and the junction held 7 bases outside the gene matches. The germline gives CDR1 GTSNPN, CDR2 SVGIG (reference sequence). The CDR3 DNA sequence: TGTGCCTGGAGTCGTGAGGGGGCGGGAAAACTGTTTTTT. This encodes CAWSREGAGKLFF.

The chain employs TRBV5-1 and TRBJ2-1; no definite D call. The CDR3 length is 14 residues. CDR1 and CDR2 (germline): SGHRS, YFSETQ. V lost 2 bases and J 8 bases, leaving 14 bases between the germline ends. Written as DNA, the CDR3 is TGCGCCAGCAGCTTCGTTGGTGGTGGGGATGAGCAGTTCTTC. Residues: CASSFVGGGDEQFF.

The chain uses TRBV28 and TRBJ1-1; 9 nucleotides line up with TRBD1. Germline CDR1 and CDR2: MDHEN and SYDVKM. The V gene end was trimmed by 4 bases and the J gene end by 11 bases; junction bases not matched to a gene: 14. The CDR3 runs 15 residues. The CDR3 region is CASSSPGSQGARAFF. The CDR3, as DNA: TGTGCCAGCAGTTCCCCCGGGTCACAGGGGGCAAGGGCTTTCTTT.

This rearrangement joins TRBV30 to TRBJ1-3; D is unclear. CDR1 is GTSNPN, CDR2 SVGIG, per germline (reference sequence). Trimming took off 3 bases at V and 2 bases at J, with 2 bases between the two ends. CDR3 size: 11 residues. The CDR3 bases are TGTGCCTGGAGCGCTGGAAACACCATATATTTT. As protein: CAWSAGNTIYF.

The chain joins TRBV4-2 to TRBJ2-1; maybe TRBD2 (5 bases). Trimming removed 4 bases from V and 3 bases from J, with 13 bases in between. The CDR3 runs 15 residues. Germline V gene sequence: CDR1 LGHNA, CDR2 YNFKEQ. DNA of the CDR3: TGTGCCAGCAGCCCCGAGGTGGGAGTCTACAATGAGCAGTTCTTC. Protein sequence: CASSPEVGVYNEQFF.

This chain connects TRBV29-1 to TRBJ1-2; no clear D. The CDR3 runs to 12 residues. Trimming pared 0 bases from V and 7 bases from J, leaving 9 bases between. Per the germline V gene, CDR1 is SQVTM and CDR2 is ANQGSEA. In DNA, the CDR3 is TGCAGCGTTGAAGATGGTGCGGGTGGCTACACCTTC. Its protein is CSVEDGAGGYTF.

The chain links TRBV7-9 to TRBJ2-3; D is perhaps TRBD1 (7 bases). The CDR3 contains 14 residues. Per germline, CDR1 SEHNR and CDR2 FQNEAQ (reference sequence). Deletions cut 3 bases from V and 5 bases from J, with 12 bases between. The CDR3 nucleotides read TGTGCCAGCAGCTTGCAGGGGGGTGAAGATACGCAGTATTTT. The encoded protein is CASSLQGGEDTQYF.

V and J are TRBV7-9 and TRBJ2-3; TRBD2 agrees at 12 bases. The trim removed 5 bases at V and 2 bases at J, leaving 5 bases unmatched. This CDR3 is built from 16 residues. Germline CDR1 SEHNR, CDR2 FQNEAQ (reference sequence). CDR3 sequence reads: CASSEGLAGLTDTQYF. CDR3 DNA: TGTGCCAGCAGCGAGGGACTAGCGGGTCTCACAGATACGCAGTATTTT.

By its share, this clone is medium-sized. This sequence joins TRBV13 and TRBJ2-5; TRBD1 agrees at 8 bases. J gave up 2 bases and V 5 bases, and 10 bases lay outside the gene matches. CDR3 length: 16 residues. Germline V gives CDR1 PRHDT, CDR2 FYEKMQ (reference sequence). The CDR3 nucleotides read TGTGCCAGCAGCCCAACGGGACAGGCGAATCAAGAGACCCAGTACTTC. Amino acid sequence: CASSPTGQANQETQYF.

The chain couples TRBV10-2 to TRBJ2-1; TRBD2 aligns across 8 bases. Looked up from germline, CDR1 is WSHSY and CDR2 is SAAADI. The CDR3 sequence is 16 residues long. The ends lost 2 bases at V and 8 bases at J; junction bases unmatched: 11. CDR3 amino acids: CASSESSGAGQDEQFF. CDR3 coding DNA: TGCGCCAGCAGTGAGAGTAGCGGGGCCGGTCAGGATGAGCAGTTCTTC.

The chain carries TRBV5-1 and TRBJ1-2; D is possibly TRBD1 (5 bases). CDR3 length equals 15 residues. Germline V gene lookup returns CDR1 SGHRS and CDR2 YFSETQ. Trimming pared 7 bases from V and 7 bases from J, leaving 23 bases between. Here the CDR3 DNA reads TGCGCCAGCGGAACCTCGGGACTCACTTCGAGTGGCTACACCTTC. Its protein is CASGTSGLTSSGYTF.

The V call is TRBV5-5, the J call TRBJ1-1; D is unresolved. CDR3 size: 15 residues. Germline V gene sequence: CDR1 SGHKS, CDR2 YYEKEE (reference sequence). The V gene lost 0 bases and the J gene lost 1 base, with 10 bases spanning the gap. This CDR3 is CASSLAVGPNTEAFF. CDR3 DNA: TGTGCCAGCAGCTTGGCGGTCGGACCGAACACTGAAGCTTTCTTT. The variable domain in full, with the rest retrieved from reference TRBV5-5 and TRBJ1-1, is DAGVTQSPTHLIKTRGQQVTLRCSPISGHKSVSWYQQVLGQGPQFIFQYYEKEERGRGNFPDRFSARQFPNYSSELNVNALLLGDSALYLCASSLAVGPNTEAFFGQGTRLTVV.

The V call is TRBV2, the J call TRBJ1-5; D is unclear. The length of the CDR3 is 12 residues. Trimming shortened V by 2 bases and J by 11 bases, and 10 bases separated the two germline ends. CDR1 and CDR2 from the germline V gene are SNHLY and FYNNEI. In DNA form, the CDR3 reads TGTGCCAGCAGTGAACTTCGCAGGTCCCAGCATTTT. Translation gives CASSELRRSQHF. The complete variable domain, with remaining parts taken from reference TRBV2 and TRBJ1-5, reads EPEVTQTPSHQVTQMGQEVILRCVPISNHLYFYWYRQILGQKVEFLVSFYNNEISEKSEIFDDQFSVERPDGSNFTLKIRSTKLEDSAMYFCASSELRRSQHFGDGTRLSIL.

The J gene is TRBJ2-2, the V gene TRBV6-6, with 8 bases that match TRBD1. CDR3 size: 14 residues. Trimming cost V 11 bases and J 5 bases; bases outside gene matches: 10. Germline CDR1 MNHNY, CDR2 SVGAGI (reference sequence). This CDR3 reads CAGQGGLGTGELFF. CDR3 coding DNA: TGTGCCGGACAGGGTGGCCTGGGAACCGGGGAGCTGTTTTTT.

The V and J genes are TRBV18 and TRBJ2-5; D is unclear. The germline gives CDR1 KGHSH, CDR2 LQKENI. V gave up 3 bases and J gave up 1 base, with 15 bases separating them. This CDR3 is built from 16 residues. CDR3 sequence (DNA): TGTGCCAGCTCACCCGTGGGTCCCGGATTCCAAGAGACCCAGTACTTC. This translates into CASSPVGPGFQETQYF.

As for this clone: Other DNA sequences in this sample translate to the same CDR3. V usage is TRBV28 and J usage is TRBJ1-2, with TRBD1 as a possible D gene (5 bases). V was pared by 6 bases and J by 8 bases, with 13 bases between. Germline V CDR1 and CDR2: MDHEN, SYDVKM. This CDR3 comprises 12 residues. The CDR3 DNA follows: TGTGCCAGCAGCTTTGGGGGGGACGGCTACACCTTC. Protein sequence: CASSFGGDGYTF.

This chain links TRBV30 with TRBJ1-1, with D possibly being TRBD1 (5 bases). The CDR3 sequence is 14 residues long. The germline gives CDR1 GTSNPN, CDR2 SVGIG (reference sequence). The ends were cut back, 5 bases at V and 4 bases at J, with 17 bases in the middle. CDR3 DNA sequence: TGTGCCTGGGCCGGGGCACATGGTGGCACTGAAGCTTTCTTT. It is translated as CAWAGAHGGTEAFF.

This chain uses TRBV18 with TRBJ2-2, with a possible D match to TRBD2 (5 bases). Germline CDR1 and CDR2: KGHSH and LQKENI. Trimming took 2 bases from V and 4 from J, leaving 14 bases between them. This CDR3 spans 16 amino acids. The CDR3 sequence is CASSPKPLVGTGELFF. The CDR3 region has the DNA TGTGCCAGCTCACCAAAGCCACTAGTTGGCACCGGGGAGCTGTTTTTT.

The V gene is TRBV7-6, the J gene TRBJ2-2, with a weak D call TRBD2 (5 bases). CDR1 is SGHVS, CDR2 FNYEAQ, per germline. V lost 2 bases to trimming and J lost 7 bases, with 20 bases between them. This CDR3 is 17 amino acids long. The CDR3 here is CASSLRGGGRSVGELFF. The CDR3 DNA reads TGTGCCAGCAGCTTACGTGGTGGTGGGAGATCGGTCGGGGAGCTGTTTTTT.

CDR3 in DNA: TGTGCCAGCAGTTTATATCGTACTAGCGGGGGGGGGTCCGAGCAGTTCTTC. Protein sequence: CASSLYRTSGGGSEQFF. The chain employs TRBV28 and TRBJ2-1, with 13 bases that match TRBD2. The length of the CDR3 is 17 residues. The trim removed 1 base at V and 10 bases at J, leaving 10 bases unmatched. CDR1 and CDR2 from the germline V gene are MDHEN and SYDVKM.

The chain recombines TRBV5-4 with TRBJ1-2; D gene uncertain. Trimming took off 3 bases at V and 4 bases at J, with 13 bases between the two ends. The germline CDR1 and CDR2 sequences are SGHNT and YYREEE (reference sequence). The CDR3 loop spans 14 amino acids. CDR3 DNA: TGTGCCAGCAGCTGGGGTACGGCCCTCTATGGCTACACCTTC. As protein: CASSWGTALYGYTF. The full variable domain, in which reference TRBV5-4 and TRBJ1-2 provide the parts outside the CDR3, is ETGVTQSPTHLIKTRGQQVTLRCSSQSGHNTVSWYQQALGQGPQFIFQYYREEENGRGNFPPRFSGLQFPNYSSELNVNALELDDSALYLCASSWGTALYGYTFGSGTRLTVV.

The table lists this clone with a few counts. The gene calls are TRBV5-1 and TRBJ2-5; 8 bases match TRBD1. The CDR3 consists of 15 residues. From germline, CDR1 is SGHRS and CDR2 YFSETQ. V gave up 4 bases and J gave up 2 bases; unmatched junction bases: 7. CDR3 region: CASSLAGTGQETQYF. CDR3 bases: TGCGCCAGCAGCCTGGCCGGGACAGGACAAGAGACCCAGTACTTC. The whole variable domain, filled in from reference TRBV5-1 and TRBJ2-5, reads KAGVTQTPRYLIKTRGQQVTLSCSPISGHRSVSWYQQTPGQGLQFLFEYFSETQRNKGNFPGRFSGRQFSNSRSEMNVSTLELGDSALYLCASSLAGTGQETQYFGPGTRLLVL.

The chain has TRBV7-8 and TRBJ1-5; the D gene is possibly TRBD1 (6 bases). V was cut by 5 bases and J by 7 bases, with 12 bases left in between. The germline V gene encodes CDR1 SGHVS and CDR2 FQNEAQ. The CDR3 is 13 amino acids. CDR3 amino acids: CASSQQGGQPQHF. The CDR3 bases are TGTGCCAGCAGCCAACAGGGTGGGCAGCCCCAGCATTTT.

The chain links TRBV7-9 to TRBJ2-3; D remains ambiguous. Germline-derived CDR1 and CDR2 are SEHNR and FQNEAQ (reference sequence). The V end was cut by 3 bases, the J end by 0 bases, with 4 bases between. This CDR3 region has 13 residues. The CDR3 DNA reads as TGTGCCAGCAGCTTGGGCAGCACAGATACGCAGTATTTT. Amino acid sequence: CASSLGSTDTQYF.

V is TRBV2 and J is TRBJ1-1; no reliable D call. V lost 4 bases and J 0 bases, leaving 6 bases between the germline ends. CDR3 length: 13 residues. Looked up from germline, CDR1 is SNHLY and CDR2 is FYNNEI. The CDR3 nucleotides are TGTGCCAGCAGTGTGTTTATGAACACTGAAGCTTTCTTT. This codes for CASSVFMNTEAFF.